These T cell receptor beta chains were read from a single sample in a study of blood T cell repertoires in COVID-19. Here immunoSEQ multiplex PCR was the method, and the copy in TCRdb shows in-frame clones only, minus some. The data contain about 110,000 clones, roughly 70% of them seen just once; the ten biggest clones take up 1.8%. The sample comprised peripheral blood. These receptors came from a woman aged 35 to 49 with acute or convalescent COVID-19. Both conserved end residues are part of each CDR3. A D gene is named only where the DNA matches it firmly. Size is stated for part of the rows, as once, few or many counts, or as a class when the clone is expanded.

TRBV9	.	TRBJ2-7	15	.	TGTGCCAGCAGCGTAGCGGCAGGGTCGCGTGACGAGCAGTACTTC	CASSVAAGSRDEQYF
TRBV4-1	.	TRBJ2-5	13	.	TGCGCCAGCAGCCAAGACAGGCAAGAGACCCAGTACTTC	CASSQDRQETQYF
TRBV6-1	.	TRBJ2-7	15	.	TGTGCCAGCAGTGAAGTGGGCCCCTTCACCTACGAGCAGTACTTC	CASSEVGPFTYEQYF
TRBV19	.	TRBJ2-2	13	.	TGTGCCAGTAGCCTAGGGGGCACCGGGGAGCTGTTTTTT	CASSLGGTGELFF
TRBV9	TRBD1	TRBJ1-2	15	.	TGTGCCAGCAGCGTTACAGGGGGCCCGGAGTATGGCTACACCTTC	CASSVTGGPEYGYTF
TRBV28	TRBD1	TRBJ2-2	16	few	TGTGCCAGCAGCCAGAAGGGACAGGGATTCACCGGGGAGCTGTTTTTT	CASSQKGQGFTGELFF
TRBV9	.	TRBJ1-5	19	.	TGTGCCAGCAGCGTAGCTGAAGCCGGGAGGGGGTGGTTCAATCAGCCCCAGCATTTT	CASSVAEAGRGWFNQPQHF
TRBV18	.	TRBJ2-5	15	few	TGTGCCAGCTCAACCCTACAGGGAGTGGGTGAGACCCAGTACTTC	CASSTLQGVGETQYF
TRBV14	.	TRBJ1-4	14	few	TGTGCCAGCAGCACACGGGATAGTAATGAAAAACTGTTTTTT	CASSTRDSNEKLFF
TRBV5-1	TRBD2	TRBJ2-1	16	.	TGCGCCAGCAGCTTATTAGCGGGAGGCGGGTACAATGAGCAGTTCTTC	CASSLLAGGGYNEQFF
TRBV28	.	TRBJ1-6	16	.	TGTGCCAGCAGTTTACCTCTGGGGGGGGCCAATTCACCCCTCCACTTT	CASSLPLGGANSPLHF
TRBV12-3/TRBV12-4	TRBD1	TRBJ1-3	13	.	TGTGCCAGCAGTTTAGAGGGGGCGAACACCATATATTTT	CASSLEGANTIYF
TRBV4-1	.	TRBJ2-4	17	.	TGCGCCAGCAGCCAGCTACCCGGAGGGGTAGCCAAAAACATTCAGTACTTC	CASSQLPGGVAKNIQYF
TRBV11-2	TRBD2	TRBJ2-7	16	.	TGTGCCAGCAGCTTAGATCGGAGCGGGGGGGCGTACGAGCAGTACTTC	CASSLDRSGGAYEQYF
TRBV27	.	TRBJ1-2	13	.	TGTGCCAGCAGTAGACAGGAGAAATATGGCTACACCTTC	CASSRQEKYGYTF
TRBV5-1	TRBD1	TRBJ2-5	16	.	TGCGCCAGCAGCTTCTTTAGTGAGGACAGGGAGAAGACCCAGTACTTC	CASSFFSEDREKTQYF
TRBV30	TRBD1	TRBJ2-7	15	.	TGTGCCTGGAGTTCTCCCAAACAGGGGAACTACGAGCAGTACTTC	CAWSSPKQGNYEQYF
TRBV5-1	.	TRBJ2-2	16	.	TGCGCCAGCAGCCACGTCGATCCACAAAACACCGGGGAGCTGTTTTTT	CASSHVDPQNTGELFF
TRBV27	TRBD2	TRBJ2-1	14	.	TGTGCCAGCAGCCAGCGGGGGGACTACAATGAGCAGTTCTTC	CASSQRGDYNEQFF
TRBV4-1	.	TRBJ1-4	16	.	TGCGCCAGCAGCCAAGAGCGGCAGTCAACTAATGAAAAACTGTTTTTT	CASSQERQSTNEKLFF
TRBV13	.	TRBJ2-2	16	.	TGTGCCAGCAGCCCCAGTTTGGGGGGTGCCACCGGGGAGCTGTTTTTT	CASSPSLGGATGELFF
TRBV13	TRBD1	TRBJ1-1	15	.	TGTGCCAGCAGCTCTATCCAGGGGGCACCCACTGAAGCTTTCTTT	CASSSIQGAPTEAFF
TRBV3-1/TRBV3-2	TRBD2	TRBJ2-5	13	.	TGTGCCAGCAAGCGGGGGGGCTTAGAGACCCAGTACTTC	CASKRGGLETQYF
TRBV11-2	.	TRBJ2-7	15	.	TGTGCCAGCAGCTTAGATCCCAAGGGGGTCTACGAGCAGTACTTC	CASSLDPKGVYEQYF
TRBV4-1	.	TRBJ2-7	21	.	TGCGCCAGCAGCCAAGGATTAGACCGGGGTGCTACGAGCGTTAAGGAACGGGGGCAGTACTTC	CASSQGLDRGATSVKERGQYF
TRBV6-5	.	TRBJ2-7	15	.	TGTGCCAGCAGGTCCACCTCTAGTTTTGGGTACGAGCAGTACTTC	CASRSTSSFGYEQYF
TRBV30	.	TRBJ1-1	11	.	TGTGCCTGGAGTTCTCGCAGGATAGCTTTCTTT	CAWSSRRIAFF
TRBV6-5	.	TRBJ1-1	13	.	TGTGCCAGCGATTTACAGAGGAACACTGAAGCTTTCTTT	CASDLQRNTEAFF
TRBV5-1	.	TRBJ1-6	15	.	TGCGCCAGCAGCTTGGGAGACAGAAGTAATTCACCCCTCCACTTT	CASSLGDRSNSPLHF
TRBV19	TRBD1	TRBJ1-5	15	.	TGTGCCAGTAGTACCGGGACAGGGGAAAGTCAGCCCCAGCATTTT	CASSTGTGESQPQHF
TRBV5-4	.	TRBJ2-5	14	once	TGTGCCAGCAGCTTGGCCTCCCGGGGAGAGACCCAGTACTTC	CASSLASRGETQYF
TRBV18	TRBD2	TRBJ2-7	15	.	TGTGCCAGCTCCCCTACAGCGGGGGTCCCTGGGGAGCAGTACTTC	CASSPTAGVPGEQYF
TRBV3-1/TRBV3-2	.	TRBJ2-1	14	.	TGTGCCAGCAGCCAAGATCCAGGGGCCGGGGAGCAGTTCTTC	CASSQDPGAGEQFF
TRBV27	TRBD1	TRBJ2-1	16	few	TGTGCCAGCAGTGAGCTCGGACAGGGGAAGTACAATGAGCAGTTCTTC	CASSELGQGKYNEQFF
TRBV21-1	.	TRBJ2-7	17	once	TGTGCCACCAAGCGTCCCCCAGCCCTCAGGGGGCCCTACGAGCAGTACTTC	CATKRPPALRGPYEQYF
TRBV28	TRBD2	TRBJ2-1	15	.	TGTGCCAGCAGTATCCTGTCGGGGGGGCGAAATGAGCAGTTCTTC	CASSILSGGRNEQFF
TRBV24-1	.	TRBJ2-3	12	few	TGTGCCTCGGGGGCGGGAGCAGATACGCAGTATTTT	CASGAGADTQYF
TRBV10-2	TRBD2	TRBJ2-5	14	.	TGCGCCAGCAGTCTAGCGGGGCCCCAAGAGACCCAGTACTTC	CASSLAGPQETQYF
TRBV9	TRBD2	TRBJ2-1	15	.	TGTGCCAGCAGCGTAGGCCTAGCGGGGGGTAATGAGCAGTTCTTC	CASSVGLAGGNEQFF
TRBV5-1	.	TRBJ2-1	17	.	TGCGCCAGCAGCTCCACAACGCAGGGAAGCTCCTACAATGAGCAGTTCTTC	CASSSTTQGSSYNEQFF
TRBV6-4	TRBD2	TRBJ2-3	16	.	TGTGCCAGCAGTGACTCGACTAGCGGGGGGGCAGATACGCAGTATTTT	CASSDSTSGGADTQYF
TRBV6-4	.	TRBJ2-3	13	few	TGTGCCAGCAGCGCTCAGGGCACAGATACGCAGTATTTT	CASSAQGTDTQYF
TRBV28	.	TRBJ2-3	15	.	TGTGCCAGCAGTTTATCCCTTTCCCACAGAGATACGCAGTATTTT	CASSLSLSHRDTQYF
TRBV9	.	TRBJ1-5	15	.	TGTGCCAGCAGCTACGGGGAGGGGGGTAATCAGCCCCAGCATTTT	CASSYGEGGNQPQHF
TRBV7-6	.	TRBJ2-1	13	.	TGTGCCAGCACCCCATCGGGTTTGGATGAGCAGTTCTTC	CASTPSGLDEQFF
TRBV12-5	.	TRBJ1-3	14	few	TGTGCTAGTGGGACCGGGGACTCTGGAAACACCATATATTTT	CASGTGDSGNTIYF
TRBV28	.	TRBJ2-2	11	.	TGTGCCAGCAGCAAAACCGGGGAGCTGTTTTTT	CASSKTGELFF
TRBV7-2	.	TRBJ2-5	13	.	TGTGCCAGCAGATCGACAGGATTGGAGACCCAGTACTTC	CASRSTGLETQYF
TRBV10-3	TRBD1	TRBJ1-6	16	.	TGTGCCATCAGTGAGCCACCCGGGACAGGGAAATCACCCCTCCACTTT	CAISEPPGTGKSPLHF
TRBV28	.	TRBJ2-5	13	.	TGTGCCAGCGGGGCCGGCCAGGAAGAGACCCAGTACTTC	CASGAGQEETQYF
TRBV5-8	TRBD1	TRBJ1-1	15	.	TGTGCCAGCAGCTTTCCCGGGACAGGGAACACTGAAGCTTTCTTT	CASSFPGTGNTEAFF
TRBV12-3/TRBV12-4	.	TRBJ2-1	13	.	TGTGCCAGCAACAATCGCCCATACAATGAGCAGTTCTTC	CASNNRPYNEQFF
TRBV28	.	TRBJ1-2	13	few	TGTGCCAGCAGTTCCTCACTTAACTATGGCTACACCTTC	CASSSSLNYGYTF